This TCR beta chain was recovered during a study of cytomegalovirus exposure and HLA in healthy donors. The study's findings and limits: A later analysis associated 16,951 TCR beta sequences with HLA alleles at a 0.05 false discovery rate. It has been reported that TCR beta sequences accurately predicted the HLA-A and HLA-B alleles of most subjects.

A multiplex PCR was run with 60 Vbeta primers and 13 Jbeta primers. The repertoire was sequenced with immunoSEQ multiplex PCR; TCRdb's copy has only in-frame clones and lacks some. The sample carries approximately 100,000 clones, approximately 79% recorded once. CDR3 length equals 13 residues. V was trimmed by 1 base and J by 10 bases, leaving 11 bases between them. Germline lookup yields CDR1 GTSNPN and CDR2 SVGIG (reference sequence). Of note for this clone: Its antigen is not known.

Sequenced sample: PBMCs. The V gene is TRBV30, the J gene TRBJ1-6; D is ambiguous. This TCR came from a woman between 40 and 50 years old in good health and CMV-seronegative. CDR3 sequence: CAWSGAGASPLHF. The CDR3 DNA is TGTGCCTGGAGTGGGGCGGGAGCCTCACCCCTCCACTTT.